The present entry profiles one TCR beta chain with its context. The antigen this receptor binds is unknown. The library was produced with the immunoSEQ multiplex PCR assay. For the multiplex PCR, a mixture combining 60 forward primers for TCR Vbeta segments and 13 reverse primers for TCR Jbeta segments was used. The CDR3 region of rearranged TCR beta genes was amplified from genomic DNA with a multiplex PCR assay. The Illumina HiSeq System was used to sequence the amplified TCR beta libraries as 87-base-pair reads. Under the source paper's analysis protocol: A later analysis counted tens of millions of unique TCR beta chains across the 666 repertoires, and around 12 million of these chains were shared by at least two donors. Raw reads were error-corrected and collapsed into unique sequences with a nearest-neighbor algorithm that merged closely related sequences to remove PCR and sequencing errors. CDR3 sequences were aligned to IMGT reference sequences to assign V, D and J gene segments. For a sequence to be retained, at least a six-nucleotide match to both a V gene segment and a J gene segment was required. A rearrangement counted as productive if the CDR3 had no stop codons and remained in frame with V and J, and every other rearrangement counted as non-productive. Following IMGT convention, CDR3 was defined as the stretch from the second conserved V-encoded cysteine to the conserved J-encoded phenylalanine. The earlier analysis of 500 to 600 of the donors excluded sequences that lacked an unambiguous match to a single V gene segment. In an earlier analysis of 587 of the donors, V segments were called functional above 56.7% productive rearrangements and were called segregating when the between-donor standard deviation exceeded 5%. A statistical classification framework was built for diagnosing cytomegalovirus status from the catalog of TCR beta chain sequences. In a later analysis, V and J genes were assigned by comparing TCR nucleotide sequences against IMGT/GENE-DB human TR gene sequences. Using the TCRdist pipeline, a later analysis assigned CDR3 sequences along with most-parsimonious VDJ recombination scenarios. In a later analysis, each TCR beta chain was defined by its CDR3 amino acid sequence together with its V-gene family, and reads lacking a unique V-gene family were excluded. A later analysis removed 592 highly shared, low-generation-probability nucleotide sequences to deal with suspected cross-contamination and a sequencing artifact. A later analysis calculated a clonal expansion index for each public chain from normalized within-repertoire ranks of inferred template counts. In a later analysis, generation probabilities were computed with a VDJ recombination model fitted to out-of-frame rearrangements, and the resulting probabilities were checked against IGoR. Hypergeometric tests were used in a later analysis to score TCR-TCR, TCR-HLA and TCR-CMV co-occurrence, with a repertoire-size bias correction applied to the TCR pairs. False discovery rates were estimated in a later analysis by permuting HLA or CMV assignments 20 times. A later analysis grouped co-occurring TCRs with DBSCAN, adding TCRdist sequence similarity when clustering within HLA-allele-positive subsets. Co-occurrence clustering excluded repertoires with fewer than 30,000 or more than 120,000 public chains, plus five with anomalous nucleotide sharing. The table comes from immuneACCESS by way of TCRdb, which keeps in-frame sequences with V and J called. Part of the clones is missing from these tables; in studies checked, under half for an unresolved V gene and the rest for unknown reasons. V and J calls and clone size are as listed in that table; D and trimming were resolved from the DNA. The sample table gives fewer than 100,000 clones. Roughly 1.5% of the sample comes from the top ten.

The data are from a study of cytomegalovirus exposure and HLA in healthy donors (dated by TCRdb to between 2016 and 2019). Study-wide context: According to an earlier analysis of a few hundred of the donors, roughly 180 million T cells yielded 95 million to 140 million unique TCR beta sequences and about 300 Gb of sequence data. An early release covering roughly 600 HLA-typed donors comprised about 300 gigabases of sequencing data and around 85 million unique TCR sequences. Among the approximately 420 genotyped donors, around 79% belonged to the genetic ancestry cluster associated with self-reported Caucasian donors. The study aimed to test whether signatures of past pathogen exposure could be identified by cataloging public T cell receptors. The study used immunosequencing to profile the T cell repertoires of hundreds of subjects and linked those repertoires to cytomegalovirus serostatus. In addition to the first cohort of hundreds of subjects, a separate validation cohort of 120 different subjects was used. To predict cytomegalovirus infection status, the study combined high-throughput TCR immunosequencing, statistical association of individual TCRs with disease status, and machine learning. To study patterns of TCR occurrence, a later analysis re-analyzed previously published TCR beta repertoires from around 700 donors and added high-resolution HLA genotyping. The later analysis used no new phenotypic data to find candidate immune exposures, relying instead on TCR beta sequences and their occurrence across donors. In an earlier analysis of 500 to 650 of the donors, high-throughput TCR beta sequencing was used to judge whether each TCR beta V gene segment behaved as functional or pseudogenic. Alongside the repertoire data, information on donor age, sex, ethnicity and CMV serostatus was compiled. Genome-wide SNP genotypes for about 55% of the roughly 670 donors were used in a later genetic analysis, which treated that subset as a discovery cohort. All discovery cohort repertoires had been generated using a single sequencing platform. Class I and class II HLA loci were covered by the typing at four-digit resolution. Typing coverage varied by locus: roughly 620-640 donors for A, B, C, DRB1 and DQB1; approximately 560 for DQA1; some 610 for DPA1; around 490 for DPB1. A few DR-DQ haplotypes were treated as single units for association and clustering because of strong linkage in the cohort. Across under 500 genotyped donors of the cohort, an average of about 220,000 unique TCR beta nucleotide sequences per donor were sequenced, and approximately 17% of those sequences were non-productive. Study-wide conclusions, independent of this receptor: Correlated functional status among segregating V segments might reflect linkage disequilibrium, but an unknown experimental factor could not be ruled out. A cluster of highly shared sequence variants was judged likely to represent a technical artifact of the sequencing pipeline. Roughly uniform sequencing depth across donors was assumed in presence/absence analyses, although this assumption may not hold. A later analysis associated about 17,000 TCR beta sequences with specific HLA alleles at a false discovery rate of 0.05. According to a later analysis, parvovirus B19, influenza, CMV and Epstein-Barr virus appeared linked to several top co-occurrence clusters. A further reported finding was that TCR beta sequences accurately predicted the HLA-A and HLA-B alleles for most subjects in the first cohort. According to a later genetic analysis, donors in an Asian-associated ancestry cluster had fewer N-insertions in productive TCRs than the approximately 650-donor mean. This cohort had only TCR beta chains sequenced, and the lack of alpha or paired-chain data limited which features could be detected. Compared with equally common non-associated chains, HLA-associated TCR beta chains in a later analysis were more clonally expanded and had lower generation probabilities. Most TCR sequences were observed very rarely across donors, whereas some public TCRs were present in many individuals. Three of the identified cytomegalovirus-associated TCR beta chains were confirmed in vitro to be specific for cytomegalovirus antigens. It was suggested by the authors that the approach could potentially be generalized to other disease states and immunological phenotypes. CMV serostatus was the only immune exposure information available for the cohort. When HLA alleles, especially DR and DQ, strongly co-occurred, attributing TCR associations to individual alleles was difficult. Because some donors lacked HLA typing at each locus, the association tests relied only on the typed subset. An earlier analysis of approximately 590 of the donors showed that most TCR beta V segments appeared in productive rearrangements either about 87% or about 30% of the time, which broadly matched IMGT annotations. The classifier was reported to diagnose cytomegalovirus status with high specificity and sensitivity in both the original and validation cohorts. Because counts were too low, about 18 rarely observed V segments, including chromosome 9 orphons, were left out of the earlier analysis of approximately 580 of the donors. According to a later analysis, most CMV-associated TCR beta chains appeared to be HLA-restricted, and the HLA associations seemed to be driven largely by CMV exposure. In the study, roughly 160 TCR beta chains were listed as associated with cytomegalovirus. V-gene and J-gene trimming of TCR beta chains was associated with a missense DCLRE1C variant in a later genetic analysis, and the association was replicated in an independent cohort. In a later analysis, TCR association rates were found to vary across HLA loci, with the most associated TCRs seen for DRB1 alleles and the fewest for HLA-C alleles.

In total, 630 or so healthy bone marrow donors made up the cohort. All cohort members were sampled while nominally healthy, although unrecorded immune exposures were likely present. The donor was CMV seronegative and belonged to the group of 320 or so seronegative cohort members. A peripheral blood sample was provided by each donor, and peripheral blood mononuclear cells were used for TCR beta sequencing. Genomic DNA extraction from the blood cell samples was performed with the Qiagen DNeasy Blood Extraction Kit. Sequences were obtained from PBMCs. This clonotype was obtained from a woman aged 55-75 years in good health and CMV-seronegative.

The CDR3 region reads CASSSPTGWGNQPQHF. The bases read TGTGCCAGCAGTTCACCGACAGGGTGGGGCAATCAGCCCCAGCATTTT. Recombination connected TRBV28 to TRBJ1-5, with 7 junctional bases fitting TRBD1. The cysteine opens and the phenylalanine closes a CDR3 of 16 amino acids. Solely the CDR3 DNA is kept, with 48 bases framed from the first base. Sequences MDHEN (CDR1) and SYDVKM (CDR2) are obtained from the germline V gene. The germline V end is reduced by 4 bases and the J end by 2 bases; junction bases left unmatched: 8.